This entry features one TCR beta chain sequence. Its antigen is still unknown. This sample was included in a study of blood T cells in healthy people across ages. General observations from the study: As age increased, TCR beta diversity per million T cells fell in a roughly linear fashion. Not knowing donor CMV status may have confounded expanded clonotype changes.

This CDR3 spans 13 amino acids. Per the germline V gene, CDR1 is SGHRS and CDR2 is YFSETQ. Primed by a sample-barcoded 5' primer and a J-beta primer mix, a second PCR proceeded for about 6 to 12 cycles. TCRdb reprocessed the 5' RACE reads via MiXCR and lists one record per CDR3 protein. The sample carries about 780,000 distinct CDR3 sequences, 46% recorded once. This TCR came from an elderly man in good health. The chain joins TRBV5-1 to TRBJ2-7; 7 bases match TRBD2. Near its end, the DNA agrees better with TRBJ2-5, so the J call may be wrong. Specimen: blood. The CDR3 DNA sequence: TGCGCCAGCGGCTCCGGGGGAGGGGAGACCCAGTACTTC. It is translated as CASGSGGGETQYF.